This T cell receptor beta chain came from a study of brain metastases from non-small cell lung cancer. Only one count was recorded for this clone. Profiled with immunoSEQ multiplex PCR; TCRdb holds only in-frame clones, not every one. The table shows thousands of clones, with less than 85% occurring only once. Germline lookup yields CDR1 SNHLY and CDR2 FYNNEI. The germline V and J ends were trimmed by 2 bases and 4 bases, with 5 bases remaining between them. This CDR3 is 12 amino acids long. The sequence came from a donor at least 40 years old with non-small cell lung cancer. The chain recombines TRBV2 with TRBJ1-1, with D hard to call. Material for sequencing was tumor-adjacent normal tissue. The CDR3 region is CASSELGTEAFF. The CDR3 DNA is TGTGCCAGCAGTGAACTGGGCACTGAAGCTTTCTTT.